This T cell receptor (beta chain) was found in a study of shared T cell receptors in the human thymus. J was trimmed by 5 bases and V by 3 bases; bases with no gene match: 12. This CDR3 region has 18 residues. Germline V gives CDR1 SGHTA, CDR2 FQGNSA. Clones were sequenced by immunoSEQ multiplex PCR, and TCRdb holds only the in-frame ones, with some missing. The table has under 850,000 clones, roughly 88% seen once. This same sample was also part of a study on human thymus T cells. According to that study: Healthy Finnish infants undergoing corrective surgery for congenital heart defects were the donors. Corrective cardiac surgery supplied the resected thymus tissue. Across thymic and blood repertoires, the usage of V and J genes appeared to be biased.

This receptor was taken from a boy under two years old with a congenital heart defect. The sequenced sample was thymocytes. V and J are TRBV7-2 and TRBJ2-7, with 14 bases fitting TRBD2. CDR3 DNA: TGTGCCAGCAGCTTCGGACTAGCGGGAGGTCATCGTGGAGACGAGCAGTACTTC. Its translation: CASSFGLAGGHRGDEQYF.